This T cell receptor (beta chain) was sequenced in a study of human T cells and chemical hapten exposure. MiXCR was run by TCRdb on the RACE reads, yielding one entry per CDR3 protein. The top ten clones hold 2.5% to 3% of a sample with about 93,000 distinct CDR3 sequences, approximately 8.2% of them seen once. The germline V gene has CDR1 KGHSH and CDR2 LQKENI. This CDR3 has 13 residues. Between the trimmed V and J ends, which lost 1 base and 3 bases, there was a span of 6 bases. The sample's time point: healthy volunteer bleed at 2 weeks. Blood, whole and unfractionated, served as the source for total RNA extraction.

Input material: whole blood. The TCR sequence derives from a female donor in good health. Some clones in this sample may be carry-over from other donors' samples. This chain links TRBV18 with TRBJ1-1, with unresolved D. In DNA form, the CDR3 reads TGTGCCAGCTCACCACAAAGGGACACTGAAGCTTTCTTT. As protein: CASSPQRDTEAFF.